This T cell receptor (beta chain) was captured in a study of blood T cell repertoires in COVID-19. About the research overall: Researchers got acute and convalescent COVID-19 samples from the United States, Italy and Spain.

V lost 6 bases and J 6 bases, leaving 17 bases between the germline ends. CDR3 length: 14 amino acids. Germline V lookup: CDR1 SGHTS, CDR2 YDEGEE. Original analysis: Counts of nucleated cells, estimated from reference gene primer amplification, were obtained. Profiling relied on immunoSEQ multiplex PCR, and the TCRdb table lists in-frame clones only, not all of them. V and J calls and clone size follow that table, whereas D and trimming were derived from the DNA. Counted here are some 220,000 clones, about 85% occurring once; the ten biggest clones make up roughly 18%. V gene TRBV5-8 combines with J gene TRBJ2-3; D might be TRBD2 (7 bases). The clonotype originates from a woman of 80 years or more with active or convalescent COVID-19. Material for sequencing was peripheral blood. As DNA, the CDR3 is TGTGCCAGCACCCAGTGGGGGGGCAGGGATACGCAGTATTTT. This codes for CASTQWGGRDTQYF.